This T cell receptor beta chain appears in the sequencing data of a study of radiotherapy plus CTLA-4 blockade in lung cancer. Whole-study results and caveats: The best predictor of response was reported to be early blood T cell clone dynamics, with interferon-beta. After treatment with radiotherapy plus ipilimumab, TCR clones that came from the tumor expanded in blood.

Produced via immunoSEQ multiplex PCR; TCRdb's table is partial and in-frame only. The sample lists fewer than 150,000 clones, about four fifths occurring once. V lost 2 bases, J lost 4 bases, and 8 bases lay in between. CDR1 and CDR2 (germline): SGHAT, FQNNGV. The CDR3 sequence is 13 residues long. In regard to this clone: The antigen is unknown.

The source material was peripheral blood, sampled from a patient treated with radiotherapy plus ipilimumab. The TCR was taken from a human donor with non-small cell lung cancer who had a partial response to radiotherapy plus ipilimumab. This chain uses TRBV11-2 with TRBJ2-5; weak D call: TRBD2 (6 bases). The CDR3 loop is CASSLFGRETQYF. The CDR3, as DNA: TGTGCCAGCAGCTTATTCGGGAGAGAGACCCAGTACTTC.